This note documents a single T cell receptor beta chain sequence. Its target is unknown. V was cut by 5 bases and J by 0 bases, with 14 bases left in between. The CDR3 totals 17 residues. Looked up from germline, CDR1 is LGHNA and CDR2 is YSLEER. The entry originates in a study of T cell responses to AZD1222 COVID-19 vaccine. Study-wide points: In the spike-specific TCR repertoire, nearly half reportedly target unmutated variant regions. Rises in breadth and depth of Spike-specific TCRs came after two AZD1222 doses.

The method was immunoSEQ multiplex PCR; TCRdb's version includes in-frame clones alone and lacks a portion of them. The table records 200,000 or so clones, 87% of them present only once. The sequencing used peripheral blood, collected on day 0 of MenACWY control vaccination. The J gene is TRBJ2-6, the V gene TRBV4-3, with D hard to call. The TCR originated in an adult in good health. The CDR3 spells CASSAALRSSGANVLTF. CDR3 coding DNA: TGCGCCAGCAGCGCAGCCTTACGGAGCTCTGGGGCCAACGTCCTGACTTTC.